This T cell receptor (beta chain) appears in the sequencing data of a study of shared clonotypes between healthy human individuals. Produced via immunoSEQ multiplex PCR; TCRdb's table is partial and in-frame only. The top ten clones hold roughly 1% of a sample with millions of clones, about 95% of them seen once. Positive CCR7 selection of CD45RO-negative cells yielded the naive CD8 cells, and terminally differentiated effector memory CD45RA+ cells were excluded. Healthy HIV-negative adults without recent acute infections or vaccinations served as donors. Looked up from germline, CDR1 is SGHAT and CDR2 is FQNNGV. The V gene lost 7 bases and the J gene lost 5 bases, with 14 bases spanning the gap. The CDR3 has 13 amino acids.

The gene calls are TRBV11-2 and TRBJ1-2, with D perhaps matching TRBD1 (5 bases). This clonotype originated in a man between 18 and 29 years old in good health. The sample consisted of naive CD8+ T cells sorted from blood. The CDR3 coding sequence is TGTGCCAGCACTCTCGGGGGGTGGTATGGCTACACCTTC. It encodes CASTLGGWYGYTF.